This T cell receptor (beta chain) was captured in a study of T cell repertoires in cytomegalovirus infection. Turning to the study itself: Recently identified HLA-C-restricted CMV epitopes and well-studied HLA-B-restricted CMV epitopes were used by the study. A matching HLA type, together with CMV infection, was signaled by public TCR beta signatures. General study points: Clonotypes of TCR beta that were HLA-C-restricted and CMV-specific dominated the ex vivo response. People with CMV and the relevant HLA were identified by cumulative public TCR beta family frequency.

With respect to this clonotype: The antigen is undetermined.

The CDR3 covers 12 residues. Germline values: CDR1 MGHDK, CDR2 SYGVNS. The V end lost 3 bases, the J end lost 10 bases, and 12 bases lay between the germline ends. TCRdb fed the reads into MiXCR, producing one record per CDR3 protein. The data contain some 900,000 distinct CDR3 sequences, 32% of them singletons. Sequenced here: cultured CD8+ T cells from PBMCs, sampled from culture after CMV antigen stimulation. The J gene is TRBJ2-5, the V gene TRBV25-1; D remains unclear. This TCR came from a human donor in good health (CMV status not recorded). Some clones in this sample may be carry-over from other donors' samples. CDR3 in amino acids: CASSDPVIGQYF. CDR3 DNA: TGTGCCAGCAGTGATCCGGTCATCGGCCAGTACTTC.